This TCR beta chain came from a study of blood T cell repertoires in COVID-19. As for the study in general: PBMCs, B-cell-depleted T cells, or T cells were the source of the cDNA or gDNA that made up the material.

The CDR3 has 17 amino acids. Trimming cost V 3 bases and J 0 bases; bases outside gene matches: 8. Clones were sequenced by immunoSEQ multiplex PCR, and TCRdb holds only the in-frame ones, with some missing. The data contain just under 20,000 clones, 70% to 90% of them seen just once; the ten biggest clones take up 31%. The rearrangement uses TRBV23-1 and TRBJ2-1; 7 bases fit TRBD1. TRBV23-1 is recorded as an ORF, its role being uncertain. Sequencing input: peripheral blood. This receptor was taken from a human donor with active COVID-19. The donor label of this sample is uncertain. In DNA, the CDR3 is TGCGCCAGCAGTCATCCCACCCGGGACAGCTCCTACAATGAGCAGTTCTTC. Its translation is CASSHPTRDSSYNEQFF.